This entry concerns a single T cell receptor (beta chain). The data stem from a study of blood T cell repertoires in COVID-19. Across the study: The origin of the acute and convalescent COVID-19 samples was the United States, Italy and Spain. The cDNA or gDNA used as material had been derived from T cells, B-cell-depleted T cells, or PBMCs.

Trimming left V 4 bases short and J 4 bases short, with 17 bases between. Germline V CDR1 and CDR2: SGHNT, YYREEE (reference sequence). The CDR3 spans 15 residues. How the authors handled the data: It was from reference gene primer amplification that nucleated cell counts were estimated. Generated by immunoSEQ multiplex PCR, the TCRdb table keeps only in-frame clones and is missing some. V, J and clone size reflect that table, while D and trimming were determined from the DNA. This repertoire shows about 58,000 clones, 70% to 90% found once; its top ten account for about 13%. Sequencing was carried out using peripheral blood. V and J are TRBV5-4 and TRBJ1-1; D might be TRBD1 (5 bases). This TCR was recovered from a woman in her sixties with active COVID-19. The CDR3 region has the DNA TGTGCCAGCAGCCCTCCTCGGGGGGAGAGCACTGAAGCTTTCTTT. Protein: CASSPPRGESTEAFF.